This T cell receptor beta chain derives from a study of T cell responses to AZD1222 COVID-19 vaccine. The study's findings and limits: It should be noted that donors were predominantly white British and more often female, and clonal diversity was possibly underestimated. Targeting of unmutated variant regions was reportedly seen in nearly half of spike-specific TCRs.

CDR3 length: 13 residues. The germline V gene encodes CDR1 SGHTS and CDR2 YDEGEE. V was cut by 0 bases and J by 5 bases, with 8 bases left in between. On this clone: What it binds is unknown.

Data came from immunoSEQ multiplex PCR; TCRdb stores just in-frame clones and leaves some out. The profile covers some 150,000 clones, with roughly 93% appearing a single time and about 5.1% taken by the ten largest. The genes are TRBV5-8 and TRBJ1-2, with D perhaps matching TRBD1 (6 bases). The clonotype originates from an adult in good health. Sequenced here: peripheral blood, sampled on day 0 of AZD1222 vaccination. Written as DNA, the CDR3 is TGTGCCAGCAGCTTGGGGGGGGCTTATGGCTACACCTTC. Amino acid sequence: CASSLGGAYGYTF.